The T cell receptor (beta chain) under discussion was sequenced for a study of PD-1 blockade in classical Hodgkin lymphoma. On this clone: Its antigen is still unknown.

Specified time point: newly diagnosed, previously untreated cHL patient sample. The V end was cut by 5 bases, the J end by 7 bases, with 14 bases between. The CDR3 consists of 13 residues. Germline V gene lookup returns CDR1 SGHTA and CDR2 FQGNSA. Sequenced by immunoSEQ multiplex PCR; TCRdb stores in-frame clones only, minus some. In the table there are some 23,000 clones, approximately 93% of which are singletons. Study-wide results and limits: Baseline TCR diversity was reportedly lower in newly diagnosed patients than in healthy donors. It was reported as lower still in relapsed/refractory patients. There remain no defined causes for the repertoire differences, which possibly reflect disease activity or prior therapy.

The sequence was obtained from a human donor with classical Hodgkin lymphoma. The V gene is TRBV7-2, the J gene TRBJ2-5; D not certain. The source material was peripheral blood mononuclear cells (PBMCs). As DNA, the CDR3 is TGTGCCAGCAGCCCCCCGGCCCACGGGACCCAGTACTTC. Protein product: CASSPPAHGTQYF.